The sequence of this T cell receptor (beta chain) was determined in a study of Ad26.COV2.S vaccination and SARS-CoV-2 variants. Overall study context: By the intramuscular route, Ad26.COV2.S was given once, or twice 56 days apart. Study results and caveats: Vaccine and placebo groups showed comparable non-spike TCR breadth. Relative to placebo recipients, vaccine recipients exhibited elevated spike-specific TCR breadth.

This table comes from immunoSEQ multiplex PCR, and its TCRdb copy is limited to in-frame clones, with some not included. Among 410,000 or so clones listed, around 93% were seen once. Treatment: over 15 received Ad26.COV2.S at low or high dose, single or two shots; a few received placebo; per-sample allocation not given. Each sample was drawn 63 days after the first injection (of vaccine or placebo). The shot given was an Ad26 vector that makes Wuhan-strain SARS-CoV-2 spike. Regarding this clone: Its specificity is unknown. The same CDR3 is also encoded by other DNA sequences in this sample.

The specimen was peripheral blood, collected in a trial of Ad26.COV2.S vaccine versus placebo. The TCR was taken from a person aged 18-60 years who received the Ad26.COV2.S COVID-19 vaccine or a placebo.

In DNA form, the CDR3 reads TGCGCCAGCAGCCAAGATCGACGGGGCACTGAAGCTTTCTTT. This encodes CASSQDRRGTEAFF. The J gene is TRBJ1-1, the V gene TRBV4-1; D is undetermined. This CDR3 has 14 residues. Germline CDR1 is MGHRA and CDR2 is YSYEKL. Trimming pared 0 bases from V and 4 bases from J, leaving 9 bases between.